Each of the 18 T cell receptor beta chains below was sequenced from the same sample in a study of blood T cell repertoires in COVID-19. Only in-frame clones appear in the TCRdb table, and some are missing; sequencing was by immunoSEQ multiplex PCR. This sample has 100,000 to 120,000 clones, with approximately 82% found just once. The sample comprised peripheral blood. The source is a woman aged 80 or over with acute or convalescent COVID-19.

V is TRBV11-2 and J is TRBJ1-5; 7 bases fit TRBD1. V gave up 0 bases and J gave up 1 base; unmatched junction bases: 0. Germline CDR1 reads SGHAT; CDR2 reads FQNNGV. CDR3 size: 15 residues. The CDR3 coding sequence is TGTGCCAGCAGCTTAGAGGGACAGAGCAATCAGCCCCAGCATTTT. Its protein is CASSLEGQSNQPQHF.

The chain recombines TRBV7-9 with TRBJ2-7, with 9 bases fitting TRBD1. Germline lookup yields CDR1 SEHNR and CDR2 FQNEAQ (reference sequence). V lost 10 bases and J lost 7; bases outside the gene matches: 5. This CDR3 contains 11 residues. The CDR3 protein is CATGTGYEQYF. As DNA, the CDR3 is TGTGCCACCGGGACAGGGTATGAGCAGTACTTC.

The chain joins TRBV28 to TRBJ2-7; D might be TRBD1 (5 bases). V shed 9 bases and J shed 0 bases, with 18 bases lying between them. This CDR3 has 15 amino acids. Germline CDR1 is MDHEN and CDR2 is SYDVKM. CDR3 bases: TGTGCCAGTTCTGAGGCAGGGCGTAACTCCTACGAGCAGTACTTC. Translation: CASSEAGRNSYEQYF.

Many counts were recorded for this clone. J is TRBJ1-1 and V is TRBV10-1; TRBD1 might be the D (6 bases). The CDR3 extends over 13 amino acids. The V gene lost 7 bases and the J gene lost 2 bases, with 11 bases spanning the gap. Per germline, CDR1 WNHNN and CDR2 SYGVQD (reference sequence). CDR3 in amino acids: CASKNRDNTEAFF. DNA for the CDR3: TGCGCCAGCAAGAACAGGGATAACACTGAAGCTTTCTTT.

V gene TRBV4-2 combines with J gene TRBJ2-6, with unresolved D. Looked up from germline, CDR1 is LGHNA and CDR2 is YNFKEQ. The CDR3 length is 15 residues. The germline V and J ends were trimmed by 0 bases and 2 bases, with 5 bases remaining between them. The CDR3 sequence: CASSQESTGANVLTF. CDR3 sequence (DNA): TGTGCCAGCAGCCAAGAGAGTACTGGGGCCAACGTCCTGACTTTC.

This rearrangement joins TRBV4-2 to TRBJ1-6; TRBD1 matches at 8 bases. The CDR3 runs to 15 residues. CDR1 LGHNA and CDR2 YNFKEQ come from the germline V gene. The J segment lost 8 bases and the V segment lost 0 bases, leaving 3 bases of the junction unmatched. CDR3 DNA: TGTGCCAGCAGCCAAGACAGGGGGCGGGATTCACCCCTCCACTTT. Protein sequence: CASSQDRGRDSPLHF.

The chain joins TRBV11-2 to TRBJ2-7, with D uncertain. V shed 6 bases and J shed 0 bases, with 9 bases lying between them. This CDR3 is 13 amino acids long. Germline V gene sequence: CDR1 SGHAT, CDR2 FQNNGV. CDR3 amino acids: CASRAPNSYEQYV. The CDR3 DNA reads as TGTGCCAGCAGAGCCCCGAACTCCTACGAGCAGTACGTC.

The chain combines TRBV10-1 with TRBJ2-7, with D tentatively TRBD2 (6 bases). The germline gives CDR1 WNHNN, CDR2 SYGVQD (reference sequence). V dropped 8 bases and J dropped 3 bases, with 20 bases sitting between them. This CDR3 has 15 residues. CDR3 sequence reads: CASRRTRDWIYEQYV. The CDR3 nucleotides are TGCGCCAGCCGGAGGACCCGGGACTGGATCTACGAGCAGTACGTC.

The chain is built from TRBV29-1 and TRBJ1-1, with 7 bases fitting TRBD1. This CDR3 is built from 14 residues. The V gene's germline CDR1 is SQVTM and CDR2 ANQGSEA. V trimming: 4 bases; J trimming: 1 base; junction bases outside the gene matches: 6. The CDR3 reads CSVGGQGGNTEAFF. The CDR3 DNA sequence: TGCAGCGTTGGAGGTCAGGGGGGGAACACTGAAGCTTTCTTT.

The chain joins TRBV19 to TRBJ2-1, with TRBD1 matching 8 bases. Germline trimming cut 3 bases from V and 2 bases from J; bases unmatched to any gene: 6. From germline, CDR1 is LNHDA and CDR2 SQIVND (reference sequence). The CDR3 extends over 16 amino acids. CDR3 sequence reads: CASSIWTGKAYNEQFF. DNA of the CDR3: TGTGCCAGTAGTATCTGGACAGGGAAAGCCTACAATGAGCAGTTCTTC.

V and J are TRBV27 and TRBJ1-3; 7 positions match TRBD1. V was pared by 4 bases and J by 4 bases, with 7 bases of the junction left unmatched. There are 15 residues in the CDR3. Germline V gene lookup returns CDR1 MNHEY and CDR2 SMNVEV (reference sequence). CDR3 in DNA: TGTGCCAGCAGTTCCACCGCGACAGGGGGAAACACCATATATTTT. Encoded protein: CASSSTATGGNTIYF.

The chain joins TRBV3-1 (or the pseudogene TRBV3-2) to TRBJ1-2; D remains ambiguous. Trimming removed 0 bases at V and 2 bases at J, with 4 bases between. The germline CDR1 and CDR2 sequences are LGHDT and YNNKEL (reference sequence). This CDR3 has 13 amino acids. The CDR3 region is CASSQDLNYGYTF. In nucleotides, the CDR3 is TGTGCCAGCAGCCAAGATCTAAACTATGGCTACACCTTC.

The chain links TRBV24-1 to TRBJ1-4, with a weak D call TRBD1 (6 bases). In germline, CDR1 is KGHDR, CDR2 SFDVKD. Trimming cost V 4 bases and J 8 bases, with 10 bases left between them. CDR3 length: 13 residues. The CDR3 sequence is CATSEPGTEKLFF. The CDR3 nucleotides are TGTGCCACCAGTGAACCCGGGACAGAAAAACTGTTTTTT.

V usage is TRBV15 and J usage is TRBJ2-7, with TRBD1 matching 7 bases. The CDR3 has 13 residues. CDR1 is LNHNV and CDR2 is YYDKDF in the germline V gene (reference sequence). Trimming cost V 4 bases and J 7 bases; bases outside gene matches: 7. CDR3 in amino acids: CATSNLQGKEQYV. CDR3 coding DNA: TGTGCCACCAGCAACCTACAGGGGAAGGAGCAGTACGTC.

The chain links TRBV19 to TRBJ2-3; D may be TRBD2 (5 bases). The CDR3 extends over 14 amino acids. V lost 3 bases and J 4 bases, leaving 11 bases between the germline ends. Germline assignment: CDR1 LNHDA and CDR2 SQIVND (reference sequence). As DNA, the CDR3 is TGTGCCAGTAGTATGTCGGAGGTTTCAGATACGCAGTATTTT. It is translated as CASSMSEVSDTQYF.

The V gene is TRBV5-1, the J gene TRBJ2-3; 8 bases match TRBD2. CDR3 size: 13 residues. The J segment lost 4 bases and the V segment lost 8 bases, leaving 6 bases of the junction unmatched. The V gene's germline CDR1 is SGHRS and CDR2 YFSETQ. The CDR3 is CASRPGGADTQYF. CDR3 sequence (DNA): TGCGCCAGTCGACCCGGGGGGGCAGATACGCAGTATTTT.

The CDR3 loop is CASSSETGWAGELFF. DNA for the CDR3: TGTGCCAGCAGTTCTGAGACAGGGTGGGCCGGGGAGCTGTTTTTT. The chain links TRBV28 to TRBJ2-2, with TRBD1 matching over 7 bases. CDR1 is MDHEN and CDR2 is SYDVKM in the germline V gene. The CDR3 contains 15 residues. Germline trimming cut 4 bases from V and 6 bases from J; bases unmatched to any gene: 8.

CDR3 in DNA: TGTGCCAGCAGTTCCGCCGGGACTAGCGGGTACAATGAGCAGTTCTTC. This translates into CASSSAGTSGYNEQFF. The chain carries TRBV6-5 and TRBJ2-1; 12 bases match TRBD2. Germline trimming cut 4 bases from V and 4 bases from J; bases unmatched to any gene: 5. CDR1 and CDR2 (germline): MNHEY, SVGAGI. This CDR3 has 16 amino acids.